This T cell receptor beta chain stems from a study of blood T cells in healthy people across ages. The wider study: About one barcoded TCR beta cDNA was captured per two T cells.

A second PCR, run for about 7 to 11 cycles, used a sample-barcoded 5' primer plus a J-beta primer mix. TCRdb reprocessed the 5' RACE reads with MiXCR, giving one entry per CDR3 protein. In the table there are about 670,000 distinct CDR3 sequences, 40% to 45% of which are singletons. This clonotype was detected a few times. Its specificity is unknown. Its ends do not fully match the called genes, so a read error is possible. Overall study findings and caveats: A greater number of naive CD4+ cells and higher diversity distinguished long-lived donors from aged donors.

The length of the CDR3 is 15 residues. Germline CDR1 and CDR2: SNHLY and FYNNEI. The specimen sequenced was blood. The clonotype originates from a man of 80 years or more in good health. The rearrangement joins TRBV2 to TRBJ2-5; 7 bases map to TRBD1. The CDR3 bases are TGTGCCAGCAGTGATGTACGGACAGGACAAGGGACCCAGTACTTC. Translated: CASSDVRTGQGTQYF.